The rows below give T cell receptor beta chains drawn from one sample of a study of cytomegalovirus exposure and HLA in healthy donors. Assay used: immunoSEQ multiplex PCR; TCRdb lists only in-frame clones, some missing. Among around 130,000 clones, 75% to 90% were seen once, and the ten largest hold approximately 1.1%. Input material: PBMCs. The receptors come from a female donor in good health and CMV-seronegative. The CDR3 runs from the conserved cysteine through the conserved F or W. A D gene is named only where the DNA matches it firmly. Size is stated for part of the rows, as once, few or many counts, or as a class when the clone is expanded.

v_gene: TRBV18
abundance: -
j_gene: TRBJ1-3
d_gene: TRBD1
CDR3aa: CASGLSGTAGNTIYF
CDR3nt: TGTGCCAGCGGACTATCCGGGACAGCTGGAAACACCATATATTTT

v_gene: TRBV4-1
abundance: -
j_gene: TRBJ2-5
d_gene: TRBD2
CDR3aa: CASSQAPSGSVGETQYF
CDR3nt: TGCGCCAGCAGCCAAGCCCCTAGCGGGAGTGTGGGAGAGACCCAGTACTTC

v_gene: TRBV6-5
abundance: -
j_gene: TRBJ2-5
d_gene: TRBD2
CDR3aa: CASKERGWQETQYF
CDR3nt: TGTGCCAGCAAAGAGCGGGGGTGGCAAGAGACCCAGTACTTC

v_gene: TRBV6-5
abundance: -
j_gene: TRBJ2-7
d_gene: -
CDR3aa: CASSYSSRGDEQYF
CDR3nt: TGTGCCAGCAGTTACTCGAGTAGGGGCGACGAGCAGTACTTC

v_gene: TRBV19
abundance: many
j_gene: TRBJ1-5
d_gene: -
CDR3aa: CASSIRDQPQHF
CDR3nt: TGTGCCAGTAGTATCAGGGATCAGCCCCAGCATTTT

v_gene: TRBV18
abundance: few
j_gene: TRBJ1-1
d_gene: -
CDR3aa: CASSLGQPNTEAFF
CDR3nt: TGTGCCAGCTCACTCGGACAGCCGAACACTGAAGCTTTCTTT

v_gene: TRBV6-1
abundance: -
j_gene: TRBJ2-3
d_gene: TRBD2
CDR3aa: CASSGPGLATDTQYF
CDR3nt: TGTGCCAGCAGTGGCCCGGGACTAGCCACAGATACGCAGTATTTT

v_gene: TRBV7-9
abundance: once
j_gene: TRBJ2-7
d_gene: TRBD2
CDR3aa: CASSGRLALEQYF
CDR3nt: TGTGCTAGCAGCGGGAGACTAGCGCTTGAGCAGTACTTC

v_gene: TRBV7-2
abundance: -
j_gene: TRBJ2-1
d_gene: TRBD2
CDR3aa: CASSGILAGDTAEQFF
CDR3nt: TGTGCCAGCAGCGGCATCCTAGCGGGAGATACGGCTGAGCAGTTCTTC

v_gene: TRBV7-9
abundance: -
j_gene: TRBJ2-7
d_gene: -
CDR3aa: CASSFPELSSYEQYF
CDR3nt: TGTGCCAGCAGCTTTCCCGAGCTGAGCTCCTACGAGCAGTACTTC

v_gene: TRBV7-2
abundance: -
j_gene: TRBJ1-2
d_gene: -
CDR3aa: CASSLDRYGYTF
CDR3nt: TGTGCCAGCAGCCTCGATCGGTATGGCTACACCTTC

v_gene: TRBV28
abundance: few
j_gene: TRBJ1-2
d_gene: TRBD1
CDR3aa: CASRETGVLTYGYTF
CDR3nt: TGTGCCAGCAGGGAGACAGGGGTTCTTACCTATGGCTACACCTTC

v_gene: TRBV14
abundance: -
j_gene: TRBJ2-7
d_gene: -
CDR3aa: CASSQLAIYEQYF
CDR3nt: TGTGCCAGCAGTCAGCTAGCGATCTACGAGCAGTACTTC

v_gene: TRBV10-3
abundance: -
j_gene: TRBJ1-5
d_gene: -
CDR3aa: CAISDPGKEGNQPQHF
CDR3nt: TGTGCCATCAGCGACCCAGGGAAAGAGGGCAATCAGCCCCAGCATTTT

v_gene: TRBV4-1
abundance: -
j_gene: TRBJ2-3
d_gene: -
CDR3aa: CASSQILGSDTQYF
CDR3nt: TGCGCCAGCAGCCAAATACTAGGTTCAGATACGCAGTATTTT

v_gene: TRBV29-1
abundance: once
j_gene: TRBJ1-3
d_gene: TRBD1
CDR3aa: CSAGTGTGNTIYF
CDR3nt: TGCAGCGCCGGGACAGGGACTGGAAACACCATATATTTT

v_gene: TRBV28
abundance: -
j_gene: TRBJ2-3
d_gene: TRBD2
CDR3aa: CASSLGGSTDTQYF
CDR3nt: TGTGCCAGCAGTCTCGGGGGGAGCACAGATACGCAGTATTTT

v_gene: TRBV11-3
abundance: -
j_gene: TRBJ2-7
d_gene: TRBD1
CDR3aa: CASSLERGQFTYEQYF
CDR3nt: TGTGCCAGCAGCTTAGAGAGGGGACAGTTTACCTACGAGCAGTACTTC

v_gene: TRBV5-1
abundance: -
j_gene: TRBJ1-1
d_gene: -
CDR3aa: CASSLGTDTEAFF
CDR3nt: TGCGCCAGCAGCTTGGGGACAGACACTGAAGCTTTCTTT

v_gene: TRBV7-9
abundance: -
j_gene: TRBJ1-2
d_gene: TRBD1
CDR3aa: CASSLADRVNYGYTF
CDR3nt: TGTGCCAGCAGCTTAGCGGACAGGGTCAACTATGGCTACACCTTC

v_gene: TRBV29-1
abundance: -
j_gene: TRBJ1-2
d_gene: TRBD1
CDR3aa: CSGSTGGAFYGYTF
CDR3nt: TGCAGCGGGTCCACAGGGGGCGCCTTCTATGGCTACACCTTC

v_gene: TRBV19
abundance: -
j_gene: TRBJ2-7
d_gene: -
CDR3aa: CASSSPEGGEQYF
CDR3nt: TGTGCCAGTAGCTCCCCCGAAGGGGGTGAGCAGTACTTC

v_gene: TRBV7-9
abundance: -
j_gene: TRBJ1-1
d_gene: TRBD1
CDR3aa: CASSLQGGEAFF
CDR3nt: TGTGCCAGCAGCTTGCAGGGGGGTGAAGCTTTCTTT

v_gene: TRBV27
abundance: -
j_gene: TRBJ1-2
d_gene: TRBD1
CDR3aa: CASSAGQFYGYTF
CDR3nt: TGTGCCAGCAGTGCGGGACAGTTCTATGGCTACACCTTC

v_gene: TRBV4-2
abundance: -
j_gene: TRBJ1-2
d_gene: TRBD1
CDR3aa: CASSQGTGGDGYTF
CDR3nt: TGTGCCAGCAGCCAAGGGACAGGGGGCGATGGCTACACCTTC

v_gene: TRBV5-4
abundance: -
j_gene: TRBJ2-7
d_gene: -
CDR3aa: CASSETSSYEQYF
CDR3nt: TGTGCCAGCAGCGAGACTAGTTCCTACGAGCAGTACTTC

v_gene: TRBV6-1
abundance: -
j_gene: TRBJ1-1
d_gene: TRBD1
CDR3aa: CASTRIGTGNTEAFF
CDR3nt: TGTGCCAGCACCCGAATAGGGACAGGGAATACTGAAGCTTTCTTT

v_gene: TRBV29-1
abundance: -
j_gene: TRBJ2-6
d_gene: -
CDR3aa: CSVGPLTDDPSGANVLTF
CDR3nt: TGCAGCGTTGGACCTCTGACAGACGACCCCTCTGGGGCCAACGTCCTGACTTTC

v_gene: TRBV29-1
abundance: -
j_gene: TRBJ2-2
d_gene: TRBD1
CDR3aa: CSVDNRGLNTGELFF
CDR3nt: TGCAGCGTCGATAACAGGGGTCTAAACACCGGGGAGCTGTTTTTT

v_gene: TRBV6-5
abundance: once
j_gene: TRBJ1-1
d_gene: TRBD1
CDR3aa: CASSYGQGAKAFF
CDR3nt: TGTGCCAGCAGTTATGGACAGGGGGCGAAAGCTTTCTTT

v_gene: TRBV10-3
abundance: once
j_gene: TRBJ2-7
d_gene: -
CDR3aa: CAISEPTTSYEQYF
CDR3nt: TGTGCCATCAGTGAGCCAACGACAAGCTACGAGCAGTACTTC

v_gene: TRBV29-1
abundance: -
j_gene: TRBJ2-1
d_gene: -
CDR3aa: CSVEGPGITTYNEQFF
CDR3nt: TGCAGCGTTGAGGGCCCCGGGATAACTACCTACAATGAGCAGTTCTTC

v_gene: TRBV5-6
abundance: few
j_gene: TRBJ2-1
d_gene: TRBD2
CDR3aa: CASSLFLTSGYNEQFF
CDR3nt: TGTGCCAGCAGCTTGTTCCTGACTAGCGGTTACAATGAGCAGTTCTTC

v_gene: TRBV30
abundance: -
j_gene: TRBJ1-2
d_gene: TRBD1
CDR3aa: CAWMISRDSSASYGYTF
CDR3nt: TGTGCCTGGATGATCTCCAGGGACAGTAGCGCGAGCTATGGCTACACCTTC

v_gene: TRBV6-5
abundance: -
j_gene: TRBJ1-2
d_gene: TRBD1
CDR3aa: CASSPTGGHHGYTF
CDR3nt: TGTGCCAGCAGCCCCACAGGGGGCCATCATGGCTACACCTTC

v_gene: TRBV27
abundance: -
j_gene: TRBJ2-7
d_gene: -
CDR3aa: CASGFRGNEQYF
CDR3nt: TGTGCCAGCGGATTCCGGGGGAACGAGCAGTACTTC

v_gene: TRBV29-1
abundance: -
j_gene: TRBJ2-5
d_gene: -
CDR3aa: CSVELETQYF
CDR3nt: TGCAGCGTTGAACTGGAGACCCAGTACTTC

v_gene: TRBV4-1
abundance: -
j_gene: TRBJ2-3
d_gene: -
CDR3aa: CASSQDGIGTDTQYF
CDR3nt: TGCGCCAGCAGCCAAGACGGGATTGGCACAGATACGCAGTATTTT

v_gene: TRBV5-6
abundance: -
j_gene: TRBJ2-4
d_gene: -
CDR3aa: CASSSRYLAKNIQYF
CDR3nt: TGTGCCAGCAGCTCCCGGTATCTAGCCAAAAACATTCAGTACTTC

v_gene: TRBV4-1
abundance: -
j_gene: TRBJ2-1
d_gene: TRBD1
CDR3aa: CASSQGQGAYNEQFF
CDR3nt: TGCGCCAGCAGCCAGGGACAGGGTGCCTACAATGAGCAGTTCTTC

v_gene: TRBV4-1
abundance: -
j_gene: TRBJ1-5
d_gene: -
CDR3aa: CASSQEPSAGNQPQHF
CDR3nt: TGCGCCAGCAGCCAAGAGCCCAGCGCAGGCAATCAGCCCCAGCATTTT

v_gene: TRBV18
abundance: -
j_gene: TRBJ1-4
d_gene: -
CDR3aa: CASSFGISEKLFF
CDR3nt: TGTGCCAGCTCATTCGGGATAAGTGAAAAACTGTTTTTT

v_gene: TRBV29-1
abundance: -
j_gene: TRBJ2-1
d_gene: -
CDR3aa: CSVENYQSSYNEQFF
CDR3nt: TGCAGCGTTGAGAACTACCAGAGCTCCTACAATGAGCAGTTCTTC

v_gene: TRBV2
abundance: -
j_gene: TRBJ1-4
d_gene: -
CDR3aa: CASSVSGGREEKLFF
CDR3nt: TGTGCCAGCAGTGTTTCGGGGGGCCGTGAAGAAAAACTGTTTTTT

v_gene: TRBV19
abundance: -
j_gene: TRBJ2-7
d_gene: -
CDR3aa: CATSGGHPNYEQYF
CDR3nt: TGTGCCACCTCGGGGGGACACCCGAACTACGAGCAGTACTTC

v_gene: TRBV27
abundance: -
j_gene: TRBJ1-1
d_gene: TRBD1
CDR3aa: CATITGDTEAFF
CDR3nt: TGTGCCACTATCACAGGGGATACTGAAGCTTTCTTT

v_gene: TRBV4-1
abundance: -
j_gene: TRBJ2-5
d_gene: TRBD2
CDR3aa: CASSQVVGPAGDQETQYF
CDR3nt: TGCGCCAGCAGCCAAGTCGTTGGGCCAGCGGGAGACCAAGAGACCCAGTACTTC